These 5 T cell receptor beta chains came from one sample sequenced in a study of CD8+ T cells in alopecia areata (dated by TCRdb to the late 2010s). The treatment or condition label, as the study defines it: oral pan-JAK inhibitor, 5-10 mg twice daily. The library came from the immunoSEQ multiplex PCR assay. RNA was extracted from all samples and reverse transcribed into cDNA, which served as template for TCR sequencing. The table comes from immuneACCESS by way of TCRdb, which keeps in-frame sequences with V and J called. Part of the clones is missing from these tables; in studies checked, under half for an unresolved V gene and the rest for unknown reasons. The sample table lists 95,000 to 110,000 clones, about nine tenths of them with a count of one. The ten largest account for 11% of the sample. This specimen consisted of CD8+ T cells sorted from blood, obtained at approximately week 30, from a patient treated with tofacitinib. These TCRs come from a human donor with alopecia areata.

This chain uses TRBV28 with TRBJ2-2; D is uncertain. Germline V gives CDR1 MDHEN, CDR2 SYDVKM. V shed 5 bases and J shed 8 bases, with 9 bases lying between them. There are 12 residues in the CDR3. The CDR3 is CASSPWSGELFF. The DNA of the CDR3 is TGTGCCAGCAGTCCCTGGTCAGGGGAGCTGTTTTTT.

The chain joins TRBV10-3 to TRBJ1-1, with a tentative D call TRBD1 (5 bases). Trimming stripped 4 bases from V and 4 bases from J, with 7 bases between. The CDR3 loop spans 12 amino acids. Germline V gene sequence: CDR1 ENHRY, CDR2 SYGVKD. The CDR3 nucleotides are TGTGCCATCAGTGGGGGGTCCACTGAAGCTTTCTTT. It translates to CAISGGSTEAFF.

This clone has only a few counts. This sequence joins TRBV30 and TRBJ2-7, with 7 bases identical to TRBD2. CDR1 GTSNPN and CDR2 SVGIG come from the germline V gene (reference sequence). The CDR3 loop spans 14 amino acids. The V and J ends lost 3 bases and 6 bases, in that order; junction bases with no gene match: 11. The DNA for the CDR3 is TGTGCCTGGAGCCGAACTAGCGATTTTTCCGAGCAGTACTTC. This gives the protein CAWSRTSDFSEQYF. Combining the CDR3 with reference TRBV30 and TRBJ2-7 gives the whole variable domain SQTIHQWPATLVQPVGSPLSLECTVEGTSNPNLYWYRQAAGRGLQLLFYSVGIGQISSEVPQNLSASRPQDRQFILSSKKLLLSDSGFYLCAWSRTSDFSEQYFGPGTRLTVT.

The rearrangement uses TRBV9 and TRBJ1-2, with D possibly matching TRBD1 (6 bases). V lost 6 bases and J 6 bases, leaving 12 bases between the germline ends. The CDR3 totals 12 residues. The germline V gene encodes CDR1 SGDLS and CDR2 YYNGEE. The CDR3 spells CASKEGGHGYTF. CDR3 sequence (DNA): TGTGCCAGCAAAGAGGGGGGCCATGGCTACACCTTC. The whole variable domain, filled in from reference TRBV9 and TRBJ1-2, reads DSGVTQTPKHLITATGQRVTLRCSPRSGDLSVYWYQQSLDQGLQFLIQYYNGEERAKGNILERFSAQQFPDLHSELNLSSLELGDSALYFCASKEGGHGYTFGSGTRLTVV.

This sequence joins TRBV29-1 and TRBJ2-7; D is undetermined. V gave up 1 base and J gave up 0 bases, with 10 bases separating them. Germline values: CDR1 SQVTM, CDR2 ANQGSEA. The CDR3 runs 14 residues. The CDR3 sequence is CSVEVGLSSYEQYF. As DNA, the CDR3 is TGCAGCGTTGAAGTCGGCCTGAGCTCCTACGAGCAGTACTTC.